This T cell receptor beta chain was recovered during a study of blood T cell repertoires in COVID-19. Overall study context: Acute and convalescent COVID-19 samples came from the United States, Italy and Spain. The cDNA or gDNA used as material had been derived from T cells, B-cell-depleted T cells, or PBMCs.

V shed 3 bases and J 0 bases; nucleotides not matched to a gene: 3. The V gene's germline CDR1 is SGDLS and CDR2 YYNGEE. This CDR3 region has 15 residues. In the source study's methods: It was from reference gene primer amplification that nucleated cell counts were estimated. Clones were sequenced by immunoSEQ multiplex PCR, and TCRdb holds only the in-frame ones, with some missing. Clone size and V and J calls were adopted from that table, with D and trimming inferred from the DNA. The sample records 240,000 or so clones, roughly 87% being singletons. As concerns this clone: This sample also contains other DNA sequences that code for the same CDR3.

The receptor was isolated from a man aged 55 to 70 who had recovered from COVID-19. Sequenced sample: peripheral blood. This rearrangement joins TRBV9 to TRBJ2-1; TRBD1 aligns across 7 bases. CDR3 sequence (DNA): TGTGCCAGCAGCGCCAGGGGGAGCTCCTACAATGAGCAGTTCTTC. Protein: CASSARGSSYNEQFF.